A selection of T cell receptor beta chains follows, all from one sample in a study of shared clonotypes between healthy human individuals. Some clones are missing from TCRdb's copy, which holds only in-frame ones; the method was immunoSEQ multiplex PCR. The repertoire holds about 2.1 million clones, with 85% to 95% as singletons. Material for sequencing was naive CD8+ T cells from PBMCs. The origin of the receptors is a man aged 18 to 30 in good health. Some clones in this sample may be carry-over from other donors' samples. Each CDR3 is given with its conserved first and last residue. The D gene is left open where the match is weak. Expanded clones are given a class, and other clones once, few, many or no size at all.

D	V	length	J	size	CDR3	DNA
TRBD2	TRBV19	17	TRBJ2-3	-	CASSIVPLAGGTDTQYF	TGTGCCAGTAGTATAGTCCCACTAGCGGGAGGGACAGATACGCAGTATTTT
TRBD2	TRBV28	18	TRBJ2-3	-	CASRRTSGDGETRHTQYF	TGTGCCAGCAGGCGGACTAGCGGGGATGGTGAAACACGGCATACGCAGTATTTT
-	TRBV4-1	15	TRBJ2-7	-	CASSQDQEGNYEQYF	TGCGCCAGCAGCCAAGATCAGGAGGGAAACTACGAGCAGTACTTC
-	TRBV19	15	TRBJ2-3	-	CASSMSRWSTDTQYF	TGTGCCAGTAGTATGTCTAGGTGGAGCACAGATACGCAGTATTTT
-	TRBV13	16	TRBJ2-2	-	CASSLVRITGTGELFF	TGTGCCAGCAGCTTAGTCCGGATCACGGGCACCGGGGAGCTGTTTTTT
TRBD1	TRBV5-1	15	TRBJ1-1	-	CASSFHRGVNTEAFF	TGCGCCAGCAGCTTTCACAGGGGGGTGAACACTGAAGCTTTCTTT
TRBD2	TRBV6-6	15	TRBJ2-1	-	CASSYPSGSLNEQFF	TGTGCCAGCAGTTACCCTAGCGGGAGTTTAAATGAGCAGTTCTTC
-	TRBV28	14	TRBJ1-3	few	CASSFGGTGNTIYF	TGTGCCAGCAGTTTCGGGGGAACTGGAAACACCATATATTTT
TRBD1	TRBV28	13	TRBJ1-3	-	CASSGQGGNTIYF	TGTGCCAGCAGCGGACAGGGAGGAAACACCATATATTTT
TRBD1	TRBV2	14	TRBJ1-1	-	CASLDRDRASFAFF	TGTGCCAGTCTAGACCGGGACAGGGCAAGTTTTGCTTTCTTT
-	TRBV5-6	16	TRBJ1-2	-	CASSLGGARNSYGYTF	TGTGCCAGCAGCCTGGGAGGGGCCCGAAATAGCTATGGCTACACCTTC
-	TRBV6-1	12	TRBJ1-3	-	CASSEEGNTIYF	TGTGCCAGCAGTGAAGAGGGAAACACCATATATTTT
TRBD2	TRBV27	15	TRBJ2-2	-	CASSYSTSGTGELFF	TGTGCCAGCAGTTATTCGACTAGCGGCACCGGGGAGCTGTTTTTT
-	TRBV19	16	TRBJ1-5	once	CASSIPRGYSNQPQHF	TGTGCCAGTAGTATCCCCCGAGGGTATAGCAATCAGCCCCAGCATTTT
-	TRBV27	14	TRBJ1-2	-	CASSSLDRIYGYTF	TGTGCCAGCAGTTCCCTTGACAGAATCTATGGCTACACCTTC
-	TRBV27	12	TRBJ2-7	-	CASRGTPYEQYF	TGTGCCAGCAGAGGGACTCCCTACGAGCAGTACTTC
-	TRBV2	16	TRBJ1-4	-	CASRTDTYATNEKLFF	TGTGCCAGCAGGACGGACACTTATGCAACTAATGAAAAACTGTTTTTT
TRBD2	TRBV9	15	TRBJ2-7	-	CASSLSPGLEYEQYF	TGTGCCAGCAGTCTTTCGCCGGGACTAGAGTACGAGCAGTACTTC
-	TRBV7-6	15	TRBJ1-4	-	CASSSRTKRDEKLFF	TGTGCCAGCAGCAGCCGGACCAAGAGAGATGAAAAACTGTTTTTT
TRBD2	TRBV5-1	17	TRBJ2-7	-	CASSLGIAGRSPYEQYF	TGCGCCAGCAGCTTAGGAATAGCGGGGCGATCTCCCTACGAGCAGTACTTC
-	TRBV11-2	15	TRBJ2-3	-	CASRPRQVGADTQYF	TGTGCCAGCAGACCCCGTCAGGTCGGCGCAGATACGCAGTATTTT
TRBD1	TRBV4-3	17	TRBJ2-7	-	CASSQDKMTGGFGEQYF	TGCGCCAGCAGCCAAGATAAGATGACAGGGGGCTTTGGGGAGCAGTACTTC
-	TRBV4-3	17	TRBJ2-1	-	CASSQDETTTIYNEQFF	TGCGCCAGCAGCCAAGACGAGACTACCACAATCTACAATGAGCAGTTCTTC
-	TRBV4-2	15	TRBJ2-1	-	CASSPLRGPYNEQFF	TGTGCCAGCAGCCCGCTGCGGGGCCCCTACAATGAGCAGTTCTTC
-	TRBV7-2	16	TRBJ2-1	-	CASSRLTLTRGNEQFF	TGTGCCAGCAGCCGTCTGACTCTTACCCGTGGGAATGAGCAGTTCTTC